This T cell receptor (beta chain) comes out of a study of PD-1 blockade in classical Hodgkin lymphoma. Every patient relapsed after autologous stem cell transplantation, and brentuximab vedotin exposure varied. Patients reached a best response of complete response, partial response or progressive disease. Comment on this clone: Its cognate antigen is unknown.

Produced via immunoSEQ multiplex PCR; TCRdb's table is partial and in-frame only. The data show more than 50,000 clones, under 95% seen once. Study results and limitations: No one has yet defined what causes the repertoire differences, which may be disease activity or prior therapy.

The source was peripheral blood mononuclear cells (PBMCs), collected at baseline. The sequence came from a human donor with classical Hodgkin lymphoma.

The CDR3 loop reads CASSLRGGPTYNEQFF. CDR3 in DNA: TGTGCCAGCAGCTTACGAGGGGGTCCTACCTACAATGAGCAGTTCTTC. V is TRBV7-3 and J is TRBJ2-1; D is perhaps TRBD1 (6 bases). V shed 2 bases and J shed 2 bases, with 13 bases lying between them. Germline V gives CDR1 SGHTA, CDR2 FQGTGA. The CDR3 runs to 16 residues. The full variable domain, completed using reference TRBV7-3 and TRBJ2-1, is GAGVSQTPSNKVTEKGKYVELRCDPISGHTALYWYRQSLGQGPEFLIYFQGTGAADDSGLPNDRFFAVRPEGSVSTLKIQRTERGDSAVYLCASSLRGGPTYNEQFFGPGTRLTVL.